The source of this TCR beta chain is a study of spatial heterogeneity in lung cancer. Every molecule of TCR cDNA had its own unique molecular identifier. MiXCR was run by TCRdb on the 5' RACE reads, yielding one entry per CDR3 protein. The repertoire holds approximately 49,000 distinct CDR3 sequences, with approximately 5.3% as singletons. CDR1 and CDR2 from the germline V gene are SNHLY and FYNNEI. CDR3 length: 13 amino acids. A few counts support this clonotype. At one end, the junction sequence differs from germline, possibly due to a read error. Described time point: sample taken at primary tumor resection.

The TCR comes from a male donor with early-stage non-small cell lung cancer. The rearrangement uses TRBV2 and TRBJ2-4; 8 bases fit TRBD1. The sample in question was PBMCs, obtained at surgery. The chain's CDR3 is CASSGGGRGQVPF. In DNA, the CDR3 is TGTGCCAGCAGTGGAGGGGGCCGGGGACAGGTCCCTTTC.